Below, one TCR beta chain is given with its context. Antigen specificity is unknown. The method was immunoSEQ multiplex PCR; TCRdb's version includes in-frame clones alone and lacks a portion of them. The sample yields fewer than 70,000 clones, 87% seen once. This record belongs to a study of OX40 agonist ivuxolimab in advanced cancers. Study outcomes and limitations: A proportion of nonresponders additionally exhibited low normalized T-cell clonal expansion.

Unmatched junction bases numbered 9, after V lost 1 base and J lost 9 bases. The CDR3 has 15 amino acids. The germline gives CDR1 SGHDN, CDR2 FVKESK. Exclusion of a patient followed from autoimmune disease history or systemic immunosuppression. Here the sequenced sample was CD4+ or CD8+ T cells sorted from blood, taken in a trial of the OX40 agonist ivuxolimab. The chain joins TRBV14 to TRBJ2-1, with TRBD2 matching 7 bases. The receptor was isolated from an adult with an advanced solid tumor such as melanoma, head and neck, liver or kidney cancer. In DNA form, the CDR3 reads TGTGCCAGCAGCCAAGGTCCTAGCGGCCGGGGTGAGCAGTTCTTC. This translates into CASSQGPSGRGEQFF.